This is a list of T cell receptor beta chains from one sample in a study of shared clonotypes between healthy human individuals. Method: immunoSEQ multiplex PCR; TCRdb's copy keeps in-frame clones and lacks some. The data show around 330,000 clones, approximately 74% seen once. Material: memory CD4+ T cells sorted from blood. These TCRs come from a man under 40 in good health. The CDR3 runs from the conserved cysteine through the conserved F or W. D genes are given only for firm matches. Part of the rows lack a size; the others show once, few, many or a class for expanded clones.

d_call j_call v_call clone_size cdr3_aa cdr3_nt
- TRBJ2-6 TRBV10-3 once CAISESIFGGSGANVLTF TGTGCCATCAGTGAGTCGATTTTTGGGGGGTCTGGGGCCAACGTCCTGACTTTC
TRBD2 TRBJ2-1 TRBV7-3 - CASSLLGPGLGHYNEQFF TGTGCCAGCAGCTTACTGGGGCCGGGACTAGGTCACTACAATGAGCAGTTCTTC
TRBD1 TRBJ2-1 TRBV4-1 once CASSPLDLFLTGDEQFF TGCGCCAGCAGCCCCCTTGACTTGTTTCTCACAGGGGATGAGCAGTTCTTC
- TRBJ1-4 TRBV29-1 few CSVALKPGKDEGSLEKLFF TGCAGCGTCGCACTAAAGCCAGGGAAGGACGAGGGGTCCTTGGAAAAACTGTTTTTT
TRBD1 TRBJ2-1 TRBV6-5 once CASSQPGQGFDEQFF TGTGCCAGCAGTCAACCGGGACAGGGATTCGATGAGCAGTTCTTC
TRBD1 TRBJ2-3 TRBV29-1 - CSVTTGGATDTQYF TGCAGCGTAACTACAGGGGGCGCAACAGATACGCAGTATTTT
TRBD1 TRBJ1-5 TRBV6-4 - CASSPGGRQPQHF TGTGCCAGCAGTCCAGGGGGCCGCCAGCCCCAGCATTTT
- TRBJ2-3 TRBV6-1 - CASSARIPQYF TGTGCCAGCAGTGCCCGAATCCCGCAGTATTTT
- TRBJ2-1 TRBV7-2 - CASSPRTSSYNEQFF TGTGCCAGCAGCCCGCGGACAAGCTCCTACAATGAGCAGTTCTTC
TRBD1 TRBJ1-3 TRBV11-2 - CASSLGQGAGNTIYF TGTGCCAGCAGCTTAGGACAGGGGGCTGGAAACACCATATATTTT
TRBD1 TRBJ1-2 TRBV7-9 - CASSKGTGGAANYGYTF TGTGCCAGCAGCAAAGGGACAGGGGGCGCCGCTAACTATGGCTACACCTTC
- TRBJ1-1 TRBV27 few CASSLFPGMNTEAFF TGTGCCAGCAGTTTATTCCCGGGAATGAACACTGAAGCTTTCTTT
- TRBJ2-2 TRBV2 - CASSPSVGGELFF TGTGCCAGCAGTCCCTCGGTGGGCGGGGAGCTGTTTTTT
TRBD2 TRBJ2-7 TRBV2 - CANARGGPTYEQYF TGTGCCAACGCCCGGGGGGGGCCCACCTACGAGCAGTACTTC
TRBD2 TRBJ2-2 TRBV7-2 - CASSPTSRNTGELFF TGTGCCAGCAGCCCGACTAGCCGCAACACCGGGGAGCTGTTTTTT
TRBD2 TRBJ2-1 TRBV14 many CASGAGFKYNEQFF TGTGCCTCGGGAGCGGGGTTTAAATACAATGAGCAGTTCTTC
- TRBJ2-3 TRBV5-4 - CASSPAGTRTTDTQYF TGTGCCAGCAGCCCGGCGGGTACTCGGACCACAGATACGCAGTATTTT
TRBD1 TRBJ2-3 TRBV7-2 - CASSEQGGDTQYF TGTGCCAGCAGCGAACAGGGGGGAGATACGCAGTATTTT
- TRBJ1-4 TRBV5-4 few CASSGSEGREKLFF TGTGCCAGCAGCGGGTCAGAAGGGAGGGAAAAACTGTTTTTT
TRBD2 TRBJ2-1 TRBV11-2 - CASSHKGLAGGNEQFF TGTGCCAGCAGCCACAAGGGACTAGCAGGGGGAAATGAGCAGTTCTTC
- TRBJ2-7 TRBV20-1 - CSATQDGPQYF TGCAGTGCAACCCAGGACGGCCCGCAGTACTTC
- TRBJ2-3 TRBV14 - CASSQGRVLQGKDTQYF TGTGCCAGCAGCCAAGGCCGGGTATTACAGGGTAAAGATACGCAGTATTTT
TRBD1 TRBJ1-2 TRBV2 - CAGRKGQGLNYGYTF TGTGCCGGCAGGAAGGGACAGGGTCTCAACTATGGCTACACCTTC
TRBD2 TRBJ2-1 TRBV6-1 - CASSEALWEGQFF TGTGCCAGCAGTGAAGCGCTGTGGGAGGGGCAGTTCTTC
TRBD2 TRBJ2-5 TRBV10-1 - CAGPGPGKETGRADETQYF TGCGCCGGACCAGGCCCGGGGAAGGAAACCGGGAGGGCCGATGAGACCCAGTACTTC
TRBD2 TRBJ2-5 TRBV10-1 - CARRGKREGGQETQYF TGCGCCAGAAGGGGTAAGCGGGAGGGTGGCCAAGAGACCCAGTACTTC
- TRBJ2-1 TRBV5-1 few CASSKGNEQFF TGCGCCAGCAGCAAAGGTAATGAGCAGTTCTTC
- TRBJ2-7 TRBV2 - CASSEVVGVNEQYF TGTGCCAGCAGTGAAGTAGTAGGCGTCAACGAGCAGTACTTC
- TRBJ2-3 TRBV19 - CASSIEGRRSYTDTQYF TGTGCCAGTAGTATAGAGGGTAGAAGAAGTTACACAGATACGCAGTATTTT
- TRBJ1-2 TRBV2 - CASSEPGRYGYTF TGTGCCAGCAGTGAGCCGGGGCGCTATGGCTACACCTTC
- TRBJ2-3 TRBV7-3 - CASSQTGDTQYF TGTGCCAGCAGCCAAACCGGGGATACGCAGTATTTT
- TRBJ2-7 TRBV5-4 - CASSLFGRGRDEQYF TGTGCCAGCAGCTTATTCGGCAGGGGACGAGACGAGCAGTACTTC
- TRBJ2-7 TRBV14 - CASSYSPGSYEQYF TGTGCCAGCAGCTACTCCCCGGGAAGCTACGAGCAGTACTTC
TRBD2 TRBJ2-2 TRBV2 few CASCSGGNTGELFF TGTGCCAGTTGCTCGGGAGGAAACACCGGGGAGCTGTTTTTT
- TRBJ2-2 TRBV5-5 - CASRSASGTGGTGELFF TGTGCCAGCAGGTCGGCTAGCGGGACAGGCGGGACCGGGGAGCTGTTTTTT
- TRBJ1-2 TRBV7-9 - CASSLEGNGYTF TGTGCCAGCAGCCTAGAGGGGAATGGCTACACCTTC
TRBD1 TRBJ2-2 TRBV6-6 once CASGPGQGAAGELFF TGTGCCAGCGGTCCGGGACAGGGGGCCGCCGGGGAGCTGTTTTTT
- TRBJ2-3 TRBV19 - CASSPSVSTDTQYF TGTGCCAGTAGCCCTAGCGTAAGCACAGATACGCAGTATTTT
- TRBJ2-7 TRBV2 - CASSEEIGSYEQYF TGTGCCAGCAGTGAAGAGATCGGCTCCTACGAGCAGTACTTC
- TRBJ2-1 TRBV28 - CATFKSGGRVTLLNEQFF TGTGCCACCTTCAAATCAGGAGGACGGGTTACCCTCCTCAATGAGCAGTTCTTC
- TRBJ2-7 TRBV27 - CASSLTDQYEQYF TGTGCCAGCAGTTTAACCGACCAATACGAGCAGTACTTC
- TRBJ1-1 TRBV29-1 - CSVEEQVNTEAFF TGCAGCGTTGAAGAGCAAGTAAACACTGAAGCTTTCTTT
- TRBJ1-4 TRBV25-1 - CASSEPDRVNEKLFF TGTGCCAGCAGTGAGCCGGATCGAGTCAATGAAAAACTGTTTTTT
TRBD1 TRBJ2-2 TRBV18 - CASSPPRGLNTGELFF TGTGCCAGCTCCCCACCCAGGGGGTTAAACACCGGGGAGCTGTTTTTT
- TRBJ2-1 TRBV2 - CASRTPGTSYNEQFF TGTGCCAGCAGAACTCCCGGGACATCGTACAATGAGCAGTTCTTC
- TRBJ1-3 TRBV19 few CASRASGAGNTIYF TGTGCCAGCAGAGCTTCTGGGGCTGGAAACACCATATATTTT
- TRBJ1-2 TRBV5-5 - CASSLTGANYGYTF TGTGCCAGCAGCCTGACAGGAGCTAACTATGGCTACACCTTC
- TRBJ2-5 TRBV6-6 - CASSPLAGLGETQYF TGTGCCAGCAGCCCCCTCGCCGGGCTGGGGGAGACCCAGTACTTC
- TRBJ2-3 TRBV7-9 once CASSLVGDTQYF TGTGCCAGCAGCTTAGTCGGGGATACGCAGTATTTT
TRBD1 TRBJ2-1 TRBV7-2 - CASSLGQGPYNEQFF TGTGCCAGCAGCCTGGGACAGGGGCCTTACAATGAGCAGTTCTTC